This record covers a single T cell receptor beta chain. What it recognizes is unknown. This sample is part of a study of cytomegalovirus exposure and HLA in healthy donors. General study findings and limits: Most TCR beta V segments were productive about 87% or about 30% of the time in an earlier analysis. The study listed 150 to 200 cytomegalovirus-associated TCR beta chains. Some V segments (TRBV6-2 and TRBV6-3 among them) were excluded as indistinguishable.

V dropped 5 bases and J dropped 1 base, with 11 bases sitting between them. Per the germline V gene, CDR1 is SGHTA and CDR2 is FQGNSA. The CDR3 length is 14 residues. The study ran its PCR with 60 Vbeta and 13 Jbeta primers. Assay used: immunoSEQ multiplex PCR; TCRdb lists only in-frame clones, some missing. The sample records over 85,000 clones, approximately 83% being singletons. The J gene is TRBJ1-1, the V gene TRBV7-2; D remains ambiguous. The clonotype comes from a female donor in good health and CMV-seropositive. Material: PBMCs. CDR3 region: CASSRLTGNTEAFF. The CDR3 DNA reads as TGTGCCAGCAGCCGGCTGACGGGGAACACTGAAGCTTTCTTT.